The T cell receptor beta chain under discussion was sequenced for a study of blood T cell repertoires in COVID-19. On the study more broadly: The origin of the acute and convalescent COVID-19 samples was the United States, Italy and Spain. T cells, B-cell-depleted T cells, or PBMCs provided the cDNA or gDNA that served as material.

Original data processing: Estimation of nucleated cell counts relied on the amplification of reference gene primers. TCRdb's copy holds only in-frame clones and misses some; the assay was immunoSEQ multiplex PCR. Clone size and V and J calls were adopted from that table, with D and trimming inferred from the DNA. The repertoire includes 60,000 to 85,000 clones, 79% of them detected once, and roughly 6% sits in the top ten. CDR3 length equals 15 residues. V lost 5 bases and J lost 0, with 9 bases in between. The V gene's germline CDR1 is SGHKS and CDR2 YYEKEE (reference sequence). The sequence came from a woman aged 55 to 70 with acute or convalescent COVID-19. V is TRBV5-5 and J is TRBJ1-6; D not certain. What was sequenced was peripheral blood. CDR3 sequence: CASRPLSSYNSPLHF. For the CDR3, the DNA is TGTGCCAGCAGGCCCCTGAGCTCCTATAATTCACCCCTCCACTTT.